These 30 T cell receptor beta chains share one sample of origin, sequenced in a study of blood T cell repertoires in COVID-19. Only in-frame clones appear in the TCRdb table, and some are missing; sequencing was by immunoSEQ multiplex PCR. The data show about 190,000 clones, with 75% to 90% seen just once and roughly 6.7% held by the top ten. Material: peripheral blood. The receptor source for this set is a man between 40 and 49 years old with acute or convalescent COVID-19.

V is TRBV5-8 and J is TRBJ1-2; 8 nucleotides agree with TRBD1. Germline loops: CDR1 SGHTS, CDR2 YDEGEE. Unmatched junction bases numbered 7, after V lost 4 bases and J lost 8 bases. This CDR3 is 13 amino acids long. CDR3 sequence: CASSADRVVGYTF. Here the CDR3 DNA reads TGTGCCAGCAGCGCGGACAGGGTGGTAGGCTACACCTTC.

The chain recombines TRBV7-3 with TRBJ1-6, with D perhaps matching TRBD1 (5 bases). CDR1 is SGHTA and CDR2 is FQGTGA in the germline V gene. The germline V and J ends were trimmed by 5 bases and 7 bases, with 12 bases remaining between them. This CDR3 has 14 amino acids. This CDR3 reads CASSHAGPNSPLHF. For the CDR3, the DNA is TGTGCCAGCAGCCATGCAGGGCCGAATTCACCCCTCCACTTT.

This clone was detected once. J is TRBJ1-5 and V is TRBV7-2; TRBD1 is a possible D gene (5 bases). Germline CDR1 and CDR2: SGHTA and FQGNSA. The V end lost 1 base, the J end lost 6 bases, and 10 bases lay between the germline ends. This CDR3 is 14 amino acids long. The CDR3 loop is CASSLDPGRQPQHF. The CDR3 nucleotides are TGTGCCAGCAGCTTAGATCCAGGGCGTCAGCCCCAGCATTTT.

The gene calls are TRBV12-3 or TRBV12-4 and TRBJ1-5; no definite D call. Trimming cost V 7 bases and J 4 bases, with 8 bases left between them. This CDR3 comprises 12 residues. CDR3 region: CASTLLNQPQHF. The CDR3 coding sequence is TGTGCCAGCACCCTCTTGAATCAGCCCCAGCATTTT.

The chain couples TRBV5-1 to TRBJ2-3, with a weak D call TRBD1 (6 bases). With 4 bases removed from V and 0 bases from J, the gap between germline ends came to 9 bases. This CDR3 contains 14 residues. The V gene's germline CDR1 is SGHRS and CDR2 YFSETQ. CDR3 sequence reads: CASSPGASTDTQYF. DNA of the CDR3: TGCGCCAGCAGCCCAGGGGCAAGCACAGATACGCAGTATTTT. Complete variable domain (other parts from reference TRBV5-1 and TRBJ2-3): KAGVTQTPRYLIKTRGQQVTLSCSPISGHRSVSWYQQTPGQGLQFLFEYFSETQRNKGNFPGRFSGRQFSNSRSEMNVSTLELGDSALYLCASSPGASTDTQYFGPGTRLTVL.

The CDR3 loop reads CASSVRGQGTTEQYF. CDR3 DNA: TGCGCCAGCAGTGTGCGGGGACAGGGAACCACCGAGCAGTACTTC. The chain couples TRBV10-1 to TRBJ2-7, with 9 bases identical to TRBD1. CDR3 length equals 15 residues. Germline loops: CDR1 WNHNN, CDR2 SYGVQD (reference sequence). The V gene end was trimmed by 4 bases and the J gene end by 6 bases; junction bases not matched to a gene: 10.

This clone was counted once. This chain links TRBV30 with TRBJ2-1; D call uncertain. Per the germline V gene, CDR1 is GTSNPN and CDR2 is SVGIG (reference sequence). Trimming stripped 4 bases from V and 5 bases from J, with 6 bases between. The CDR3 sequence is 11 residues long. This CDR3 reads CAWTENNEQFF. The CDR3 region has the DNA TGTGCCTGGACAGAAAACAATGAGCAGTTCTTC.

The chain combines TRBV19 with TRBJ2-3, with 7 bases lining up with TRBD2. Germline assignment: CDR1 LNHDA and CDR2 SQIVND (reference sequence). The CDR3 loop spans 15 amino acids. V was pared by 7 bases and J by 0 bases, with 7 bases of the junction left unmatched. In DNA form, the CDR3 reads TGTGCCAGTACCCCGACTAGCAAAAGCACAGATACGCAGTATTTT. Protein sequence: CASTPTSKSTDTQYF.

The chain uses TRBV29-1 and TRBJ1-2; TRBD1 might be the D (5 bases). This CDR3 region has 13 residues. V was shortened by 4 bases and J by 7 bases, with 16 bases between the two germline ends. Germline CDR1 and CDR2: SQVTM and ANQGSEA. CDR3 sequence: CSVGSQGAVGYTF. The CDR3 DNA reads as TGCAGCGTTGGTAGTCAAGGGGCGGTTGGCTACACCTTC.

This rearrangement joins TRBV7-7 to TRBJ2-5; D is ambiguous. CDR1 and CDR2 (germline): SSHAT, FNYEAQ (reference sequence). The CDR3 covers 15 residues. V lost 1 base and J lost 1, with 10 bases in between. CDR3 region: CASSLVGHSQETQYF. The DNA of the CDR3 is TGTGCCAGCAGCTTAGTGGGTCACAGCCAAGAGACCCAGTACTTC.

J is TRBJ2-2 and V is TRBV10-3; TRBD2 agrees at 9 bases. Germline loops: CDR1 ENHRY, CDR2 SYGVKD. This CDR3 contains 18 residues. Trimming took 4 bases from V and 1 from J; bases not matched to a gene: 10. The CDR3 nucleotides read TGTGCCATCAGTGGTCGGGAAAGCGGGGGGCTGAACACCGGGGAGCTGTTTTTT. It yields the protein CAISGRESGGLNTGELFF.

The chain has TRBV27 and TRBJ2-7; the match to TRBD1 covers 8 bases. This CDR3 spans 14 amino acids. V dropped 2 bases and J dropped 2; count of bases not matched to a gene: 2. Germline CDR1 reads MNHEY; CDR2 reads SMNVEV (reference sequence). CDR3 loop: CASSLDRGAYEQYF. The DNA for the CDR3 is TGTGCCAGCAGTTTAGACAGGGGAGCCTACGAGCAGTACTTC.

The rearrangement uses TRBV10-3 and TRBJ2-7; D remains unclear. CDR1 is ENHRY and CDR2 is SYGVKD in the germline V gene. The CDR3 extends over 14 amino acids. V dropped 0 bases and J dropped 5 bases, with 11 bases sitting between them. The CDR3 loop reads CAISESVKEHEQYF. The CDR3 bases are TGTGCCATCAGTGAGTCGGTTAAGGAGCACGAGCAGTACTTC.

The chain uses TRBV19 and TRBJ2-7; possibly TRBD1 for D (7 bases). The CDR3 is 16 amino acids. The V end was cut by 4 bases, the J end by 1 base, with 17 bases between. CDR1 is LNHDA and CDR2 is SQIVND in the germline V gene (reference sequence). The CDR3 spells CASSKMGGQLSYEQYF. As DNA, the CDR3 is TGTGCCAGTAGTAAAATGGGGGGACAGTTGTCCTACGAGCAGTACTTC.

This chain links TRBV7-2 with TRBJ1-2, with D possibly TRBD1 on 5 matching bases. V lost 1 base, J lost 4 bases, and 10 bases lay in between. The CDR3 totals 14 residues. The germline CDR1 and CDR2 sequences are SGHTA and FQGNSA. CDR3 protein: CASSLEGEIYGYTF. The CDR3 coding sequence is TGTGCCAGCAGCTTAGAAGGGGAAATCTATGGCTACACCTTC.

This clone showed up just once. The gene calls are TRBV24-1 and TRBJ1-4; 8 nucleotides agree with TRBD1. The CDR3 contains 16 residues. V trimming: 3 bases; J trimming: 7 bases; junction bases outside the gene matches: 9. CDR1 KGHDR and CDR2 SFDVKD come from the germline V gene. The CDR3 DNA reads TGTGCCACCAGTGATCCCGGACAGGGAAAAGGTGAAAAACTGTTTTTT. Its protein product is CATSDPGQGKGEKLFF.

This clone was observed once. The V and J genes are TRBV5-1 and TRBJ1-2; TRBD1 agrees at 7 bases. The length of the CDR3 is 15 residues. CDR1 is SGHRS, CDR2 YFSETQ, per germline. The junction had 4 bases not matched to a gene; V was cut back by 2 bases and J by 0 bases. CDR3 in amino acids: CASSFRTGSNYGYTF. In DNA form, the CDR3 reads TGCGCCAGCAGCTTCCGGACAGGTTCTAACTATGGCTACACCTTC.

The chain uses TRBV27 and TRBJ1-6; 8 bases agree with TRBD1. CDR3 size: 15 residues. Germline assignment: CDR1 MNHEY and CDR2 SMNVEV (reference sequence). V lost 8 bases and J lost 6; bases outside the gene matches: 9. The CDR3 region has the DNA TGTGCCAGCGCTCGGGCAGGGGGCGGTAATTCACCCCTCCACTTT. As protein: CASARAGGGNSPLHF.

This sequence joins TRBV19 and TRBJ1-1; D not certain. The V gene's germline CDR1 is LNHDA and CDR2 SQIVND (reference sequence). Trimming removed 6 bases at V and 0 bases at J, with 11 bases between. CDR3 length: 14 amino acids. CDR3 residues: CASSLSSMNTEAFF. CDR3 sequence (DNA): TGTGCCAGTAGCCTAAGTAGTATGAACACTGAAGCTTTCTTT.

This sequence joins TRBV4-2 and TRBJ1-5; weak D call: TRBD1 (5 bases). Germline V gene data show CDR1 as LGHNA and CDR2 as YNFKEQ. V was trimmed by 4 bases and J by 0 bases, leaving 7 bases between them. The CDR3 runs 14 residues. In DNA, the CDR3 is TGTGCCAGCAGCCCCGACAGTAGCAATCAGCCCCAGCATTTT. This codes for CASSPDSSNQPQHF.

This clone appeared once. The J gene is TRBJ2-1, the V gene TRBV7-9; 8 bases line up with TRBD2. The CDR3 covers 15 residues. Germline CDR1 and CDR2: SEHNR and FQNEAQ (reference sequence). Trimming took 5 bases from V and 7 from J; bases not matched to a gene: 10. The CDR3 sequence: CASSPRIRGGNEQFF. The DNA of the CDR3 is TGTGCCAGCAGCCCCCGGATTCGGGGGGGAAATGAGCAGTTCTTC. Full variable domain (rest looked up from reference TRBV7-9 and TRBJ2-1): DTGVSQNPRHKITKRGQNVTFRCDPISEHNRLYWYRQTLGQGPEFLTYFQNEAQLEKSRLLSDRFSAERPKGSFSTLEIQRTEQGDSAMYLCASSPRIRGGNEQFFGPGTRLTVL.

The chain joins TRBV7-2 to TRBJ2-3; 10 bases fit TRBD2. Trimming took 4 bases from V and 0 from J; bases not matched to a gene: 7. CDR3 length: 17 amino acids. The germline CDR1 and CDR2 sequences are SGHTA and FQGNSA. The CDR3 loop reads CASSSHSGGISTDTQYF. The CDR3 region has the DNA TGTGCCAGCAGCTCCCATAGCGGGGGGATAAGCACAGATACGCAGTATTTT.

The rearrangement joins TRBV19 to TRBJ1-3; tentatively, D is TRBD1 (5 bases). The CDR3 length is 18 residues. The germline gives CDR1 LNHDA, CDR2 SQIVND (reference sequence). Trimming took 3 bases from V and 4 from J, leaving 22 bases between them. The CDR3 coding sequence is TGTGCCAGTAGTATTCTTCACCTTTCCCAGGGTCGCGGAAACACCATATATTTT. Translated, it gives CASSILHLSQGRGNTIYF.

The chain joins TRBV27 to TRBJ2-1; 13 nucleotides align to TRBD2. V trimming: 3 bases; J trimming: 6 bases; junction bases outside the gene matches: 8. The CDR3 is 17 residues long. CDR1 and CDR2 from the germline V gene are MNHEY and SMNVEV (reference sequence). The CDR3 nucleotides are TGTGCCAGCAGTTTCTTAACTAGCGGGGGGGCCTCCAATGAGCAGTTCTTC. Residues: CASSFLTSGGASNEQFF.

The chain is built from TRBV28 and TRBJ1-4; the D is unclear. Trimming shortened V by 8 bases and J by 8 bases, and 9 bases separated the two germline ends. CDR1 and CDR2 (germline): MDHEN, SYDVKM. CDR3 length: 11 residues. The CDR3 is CASGGGEKLFF. CDR3 DNA sequence: TGTGCCAGCGGAGGCGGGGAAAAACTGTTTTTT.

The chain couples TRBV24-1 to TRBJ2-5; a possible D gene is TRBD1 (7 bases). CDR1 is KGHDR and CDR2 is SFDVKD in the germline V gene. This CDR3 spans 15 amino acids. V dropped 1 base and J dropped 5 bases, with 13 bases sitting between them. CDR3 sequence reads: CATSDFKGAGETQYF. CDR3 nucleotides: TGTGCCACCAGTGATTTCAAGGGGGCGGGGGAGACCCAGTACTTC.

The chain joins TRBV2 to TRBJ2-3; D gene unclear. The germline CDR1 and CDR2 sequences are SNHLY and FYNNEI. This CDR3 contains 15 residues. Trimming stripped 6 bases from V and 4 bases from J, with 17 bases between. The CDR3 DNA reads as TGTGCCAGCAGAAAGGAGCTATTACAACCAGATACGCAGTATTTT. Its translation: CASRKELLQPDTQYF. Drawing the rest from reference TRBV2 and TRBJ2-3, the complete variable domain is EPEVTQTPSHQVTQMGQEVILRCVPISNHLYFYWYRQILGQKVEFLVSFYNNEISEKSEIFDDQFSVERPDGSNFTLKIRSTKLEDSAMYFCASRKELLQPDTQYFGPGTRLTVL.

This clone came up once. The rearrangement links TRBV19 to TRBJ2-1, with TRBD2 matching over 9 bases. The V gene end was trimmed by 5 bases and the J gene end by 6 bases; junction bases not matched to a gene: 8. From germline, CDR1 is LNHDA and CDR2 SQIVND (reference sequence). The CDR3 runs to 15 residues. The DNA of the CDR3 is TGTGCCAGTAGTCTAGGGGCGGGGGGGCCCAATGAGCAGTTCTTC. Residues: CASSLGAGGPNEQFF.

This chain links TRBV6-2 or TRBV6-3 with TRBJ2-1, with TRBD2 matching over 11 bases. V lost 2 bases and J lost 6; bases outside the gene matches: 3. This CDR3 is built from 15 residues. CDR1 and CDR2 from the germline V gene are MNHEY and SVGEGT. Written as DNA, the CDR3 is TGTGCCAGCAGTTACCTACTAGCGGGGGTCAATGAGCAGTTCTTC. Translation: CASSYLLAGVNEQFF.

The DNA of the CDR3 is TGCGCCAGCAGCTTGGATCGGGGTGAGCAGTACTTC. Its translation is CASSLDRGEQYF. The J gene is TRBJ2-7, the V gene TRBV5-1, with a weak D call TRBD2 (5 bases). The CDR3 is 12 amino acids. V was cut by 0 bases and J by 7 bases, with 8 bases left in between. Germline CDR1 reads SGHRS; CDR2 reads YFSETQ.